These 21 T cell receptor beta chains came from one sample sequenced in a study of cytomegalovirus exposure and HLA in healthy donors. The study ran its PCR with 60 Vbeta and 13 Jbeta primers. The repertoire was sequenced with immunoSEQ multiplex PCR; TCRdb's copy has only in-frame clones and lacks some. The sample holds approximately 160,000 clones, 65% to 70% seen once. Material: PBMCs. The receptors here all came from a woman aged 18-29 years in good health and CMV-seropositive.

The CDR3 is CASSLAGDSSYEQYF. The CDR3 DNA reads TGTGCCAGCAGCTTAGCTGGAGACAGCTCCTACGAGCAGTACTTC. V is TRBV11-2 and J is TRBJ2-7; weak D call: TRBD1 (5 bases). The V end lost 1 base, the J end lost 0 bases, and 10 bases lay between the germline ends. This CDR3 comprises 15 residues. Germline-derived CDR1 and CDR2 are SGHAT and FQNNGV. Full variable domain (outside the CDR3, taken from reference TRBV11-2 and TRBJ2-7): EAGVAQSPRYKIIEKRQSVAFWCNPISGHATLYWYQQILGQGPKLLIQFQNNGVVDDSQLPKDRFSAERLKGVDSTLKIQPAKLEDSAVYLCASSLAGDSSYEQYFGPGTRLTVT.

V is TRBV27 and J is TRBJ2-5, with D unresolved. The J call is in doubt because the DNA end fits TRBJ2-7 better. This CDR3 region has 14 residues. Germline CDR1 MNHEY, CDR2 SMNVEV (reference sequence). CDR3 residues: CASSFIRSPYEQYF. CDR3 nucleotides: TGTGCCAGCAGTTTCATTCGTAGCCCCTACGAGCAGTACTTC.

The chain has TRBV6-6 and TRBJ2-3; TRBD2 matches at 7 bases. The junction had 3 bases not matched to a gene; V was cut back by 1 base and J by 8 bases. Germline V lookup: CDR1 MNHNY, CDR2 SVGAGI (reference sequence). The CDR3 is 13 residues long. The DNA of the CDR3 is TGTGCCAGCAGTTACTTGGGGGAGGGTACGCAGTATTTT. Translating it yields CASSYLGEGTQYF.

The J gene is TRBJ2-3, the V gene TRBV9; 11 bases fit TRBD2. The CDR3 sequence is 19 residues long. The V segment lost 4 bases and the J segment 3 bases; nucleotides outside the gene matches: 16. Germline CDR1 and CDR2: SGDLS and YYNGEE. The CDR3 coding sequence is TGTGCCAGCAGCTCGCCCCTCGGGACTAGCGGCTATAAAACAGATACGCAGTATTTT. Translated, it gives CASSSPLGTSGYKTDTQYF.

V gene TRBV7-9 combines with J gene TRBJ2-2; no reliable D call. V lost 3 bases and J 1 base, leaving 6 bases between the germline ends. Germline V gene data show CDR1 as SEHNR and CDR2 as FQNEAQ (reference sequence). The CDR3 covers 14 residues. This CDR3 reads CASSLAGNTGELFF. CDR3 sequence (DNA): TGTGCCAGCAGCTTGGCAGGGAACACCGGGGAGCTGTTTTTT.

J is TRBJ1-2 and V is TRBV15, with 8 bases fitting TRBD1. Germline values: CDR1 LNHNV, CDR2 YYDKDF (reference sequence). The CDR3 has 17 amino acids. V lost 0 bases and J lost 3; bases outside the gene matches: 9. CDR3 nucleotide sequence: TGTGCCACCAGCAGAGATAGCCCGGCAGGGGGCGACTATGGCTACACCTTC. It codes for CATSRDSPAGGDYGYTF.

This clone was observed a single time. The chain uses TRBV5-5 and TRBJ1-1, with 8 bases fitting TRBD1. CDR1 SGHKS and CDR2 YYEKEE come from the germline V gene (reference sequence). This CDR3 has 14 residues. The V gene end was trimmed by 4 bases and the J gene end by 0 bases; junction bases not matched to a gene: 2. The CDR3: CASSRQGLNTEAFF. The CDR3 DNA reads as TGTGCCAGCAGCCGACAGGGGCTGAACACTGAAGCTTTCTTT.

The genes are TRBV4-2 and TRBJ1-1; TRBD1 is a possible D gene (5 bases). Germline CDR1 LGHNA, CDR2 YNFKEQ. This CDR3 comprises 15 residues. Trimming stripped 2 bases from V and 10 bases from J, with 20 bases between. For the CDR3, the DNA is TGTGCCAGCAGCCAATCTTGGGGCGAGGTGTCTCGAGCTTTCTTT. It codes for CASSQSWGEVSRAFF.

This clone has a single count. The chain has TRBV28 and TRBJ2-5; D possibly corresponds to TRBD1 (5 bases). The CDR3 contains 18 residues. Germline V gene data show CDR1 as MDHEN and CDR2 as SYDVKM. Trimming removed 2 bases from V and 2 bases from J, with 21 bases in between. The DNA for the CDR3 is TGTGCCAGCAGTTTACCCGAAACCCCAGGGTCGGGTCAAGAGACCCAGTACTTC. Encoded protein: CASSLPETPGSGQETQYF.

This clone was found a few times. The chain has TRBV7-2 and TRBJ2-7, with 8 bases aligning to TRBD1. The V gene's germline CDR1 is SGHTA and CDR2 FQGNSA. The CDR3 is 14 residues long. The V gene end was trimmed by 1 base and the J gene end by 4 bases; junction bases not matched to a gene: 3. This CDR3 is CASSLVNRGYEQYF. The DNA of the CDR3 is TGTGCCAGCAGCTTAGTCAACAGGGGGTACGAGCAGTACTTC.

V gene TRBV28 combines with J gene TRBJ1-1, with 12 bases fitting TRBD1. The germline V gene encodes CDR1 MDHEN and CDR2 SYDVKM. The trim removed 8 bases at V and 2 bases at J, leaving 9 bases unmatched. The CDR3 has 16 amino acids. DNA of the CDR3: TGTGCCAGCCGTCGGGACAGGGGGCAAGGAAACACTGAAGCTTTCTTT. Translated: CASRRDRGQGNTEAFF. The full variable domain, in which reference TRBV28 and TRBJ1-1 provide the parts outside the CDR3, is DVKVTQSSRYLVKRTGEKVFLECVQDMDHENMFWYRQDPGLGLRLIYFSYDVKMKEKGDIPEGYSVSREKKERFSLILESASTNQTSMYLCASRRDRGQGNTEAFFGQGTRLTVV.

This sequence joins TRBV2 and TRBJ2-4; possible D gene TRBD1, 6 bases. The V gene lost 8 bases and the J gene lost 0 bases, with 17 bases spanning the gap. The CDR3 contains 16 residues. Germline V lookup: CDR1 SNHLY, CDR2 FYNNEI. The CDR3 region is CASANPHRVAKNIQYF. As DNA, the CDR3 is TGTGCCAGCGCAAACCCTCACAGGGTAGCCAAAAACATTCAGTACTTC.

The gene calls are TRBV10-3 and TRBJ1-3; 12 nucleotides line up with TRBD1. Germline CDR1 is ENHRY and CDR2 is SYGVKD. The CDR3 contains 14 residues. V lost 6 bases, J lost 7 bases, and 4 bases stayed unmatched. The CDR3 protein is CAIRGTGGGNTIYF. The DNA of the CDR3 is TGTGCCATCAGGGGGACAGGGGGCGGCAACACCATATATTTT.

V is TRBV28 and J is TRBJ2-5; 12 bases line up with TRBD2. There are 16 residues in the CDR3. Germline CDR1 reads MDHEN; CDR2 reads SYDVKM. V shed 5 bases, J shed 6 bases, and the junction held 10 bases outside the gene matches. Here the CDR3 DNA reads TGTGCCAGCAGTAAAAGACTAGCGGGAGCTTCGAAGACCCAGTACTTC. Residues: CASSKRLAGASKTQYF.

This clone was seen more than once but under ten times. The chain employs TRBV6-5 and TRBJ2-7, with 10 bases lining up with TRBD2. CDR1 is MNHEY, CDR2 SVGAGI, per germline. The length of the CDR3 is 15 residues. V dropped 7 bases and J dropped 1; count of bases not matched to a gene: 7. This CDR3 reads CASTQRTSGSYEQYF. CDR3 nucleotide sequence: TGTGCCAGCACCCAACGGACTAGCGGTTCCTACGAGCAGTACTTC.

In its sample, this clone was seen a few times. The chain is built from TRBV6-6 and TRBJ1-4; a possible D gene is TRBD1 (5 bases). The CDR3 consists of 16 residues. Germline V gene data show CDR1 as MNHNY and CDR2 as SVGAGI (reference sequence). Trimming stripped 0 bases from V and 6 bases from J, with 14 bases between. The CDR3 spells CASSYSTGVGDEKLFF. The CDR3, as DNA: TGTGCCAGCAGTTACTCGACGGGGGTAGGGGATGAAAAACTGTTTTTT.

This chain joins TRBV5-3 and TRBJ1-2; D is uncertain. TRBV5-3 is an ORF; its function is uncertain. This CDR3 comprises 15 residues. Trimming took off 0 bases at V and 0 bases at J, with 9 bases between the two ends. This CDR3 reads CARSLARIANYGYTF. CDR3 sequence (DNA): TGTGCCAGAAGCTTGGCCCGTATAGCTAACTATGGCTACACCTTC.

Comments on this clone: Other DNA sequences in the same sample also yield this CDR3. This chain uses TRBV5-5 with TRBJ1-2; D perhaps matches TRBD1 (6 bases). Germline-derived CDR1 and CDR2 are SGHKS and YYEKEE (reference sequence). The CDR3 spans 13 residues. The ends were cut back, 4 bases at V and 2 bases at J, with 9 bases in the middle. The CDR3 is CASSPDSNYGYTF. The CDR3 nucleotides are TGTGCCAGCAGCCCGGACAGCAACTATGGCTACACCTTC.

The chain uses TRBV2 and TRBJ2-1, with a weak D call TRBD1 (6 bases). The germline V gene has CDR1 SNHLY and CDR2 FYNNEI. CDR3 length equals 12 residues. Trimming took off 6 bases at V and 12 bases at J, with 15 bases between the two ends. The CDR3 here is CASRRNGGPQFF. DNA for the CDR3: TGTGCCAGCAGGAGAAATGGGGGCCCGCAGTTCTTC.

This rearrangement joins TRBV11-2 to TRBJ2-7, with 8 nucleotides matching TRBD2. The CDR3 has 16 amino acids. Germline V gene lookup returns CDR1 SGHAT and CDR2 FQNNGV. V trimming: 5 bases; J trimming: 3 bases; junction bases outside the gene matches: 12. CDR3 in amino acids: CASSRTGTSPNYEQYF. CDR3 nucleotides: TGTGCCAGCAGCCGTACCGGGACTAGTCCTAACTACGAGCAGTACTTC.

The V gene is TRBV4-1, the J gene TRBJ2-7, with 8 bases aligning to TRBD1. There are 15 residues in the CDR3. Germline V gene data show CDR1 as MGHRA and CDR2 as YSYEKL. V shed 1 base and J 3 bases; nucleotides not matched to a gene: 5. The CDR3 loop reads CASSQARDRRYEQYF. The CDR3 nucleotides read TGCGCCAGCAGCCAAGCTCGGGACAGGCGCTACGAGCAGTACTTC.